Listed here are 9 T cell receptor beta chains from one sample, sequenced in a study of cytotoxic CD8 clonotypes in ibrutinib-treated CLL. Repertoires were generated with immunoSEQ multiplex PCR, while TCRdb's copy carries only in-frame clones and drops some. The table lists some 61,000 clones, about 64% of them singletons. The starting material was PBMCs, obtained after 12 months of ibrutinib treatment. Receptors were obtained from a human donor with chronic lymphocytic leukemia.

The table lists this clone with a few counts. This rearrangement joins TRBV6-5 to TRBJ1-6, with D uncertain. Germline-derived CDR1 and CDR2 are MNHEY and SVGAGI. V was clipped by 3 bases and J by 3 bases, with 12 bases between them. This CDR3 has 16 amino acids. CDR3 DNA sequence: TGTGCCAGCAGTTATCTTGTGTCCGGCTATAATTCACCCCTCCACTTT. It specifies CASSYLVSGYNSPLHF.

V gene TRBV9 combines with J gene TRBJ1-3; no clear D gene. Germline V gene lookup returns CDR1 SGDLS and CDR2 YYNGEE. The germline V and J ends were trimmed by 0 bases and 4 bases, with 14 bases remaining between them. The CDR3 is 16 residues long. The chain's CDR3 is CASSVDGTLRGNTIYF. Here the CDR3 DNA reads TGTGCCAGCAGCGTAGACGGCACCTTGAGAGGAAACACCATATATTTT.

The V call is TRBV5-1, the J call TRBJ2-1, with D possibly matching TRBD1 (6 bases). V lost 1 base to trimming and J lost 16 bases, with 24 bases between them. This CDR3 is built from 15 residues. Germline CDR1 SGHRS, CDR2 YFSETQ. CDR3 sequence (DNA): TGCGCCAGCAGCTTGATTGGCACGGACAGTAGAAGCAATTTCTTC. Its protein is CASSLIGTDSRSNFF.

CDR3 sequence reads: CAARGGRLRHGYTF. CDR3 coding DNA: TGCGCCGCCCGAGGAGGGAGGCTTCGCCATGGCTACACCTTC. The rearrangement joins TRBV23-1 to TRBJ1-2; D not certain. TRBV23-1 is an ORF; its function is uncertain. The V gene lost 11 bases and the J gene lost 6 bases, with 22 bases spanning the gap. This CDR3 is 14 amino acids long.

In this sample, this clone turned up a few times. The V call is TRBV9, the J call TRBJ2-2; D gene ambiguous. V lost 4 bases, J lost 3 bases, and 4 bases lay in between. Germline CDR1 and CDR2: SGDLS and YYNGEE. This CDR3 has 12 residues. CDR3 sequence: CASSPYTGELFF. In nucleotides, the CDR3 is TGTGCCAGCAGCCCGTACACCGGGGAGCTGTTTTTT.

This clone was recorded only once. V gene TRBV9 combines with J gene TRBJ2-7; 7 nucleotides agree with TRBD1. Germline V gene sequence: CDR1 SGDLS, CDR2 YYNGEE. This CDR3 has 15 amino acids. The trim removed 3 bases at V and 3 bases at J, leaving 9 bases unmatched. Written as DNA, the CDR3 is TGTGCCAGCAGCGCCACCGGGACAGTCGACTACGAGCAGTACTTC. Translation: CASSATGTVDYEQYF.

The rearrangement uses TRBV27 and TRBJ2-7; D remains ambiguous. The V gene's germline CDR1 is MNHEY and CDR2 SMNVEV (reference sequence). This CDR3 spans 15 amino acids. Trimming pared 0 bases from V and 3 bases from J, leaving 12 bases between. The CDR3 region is CASSLSWQLIYEQYF. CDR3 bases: TGTGCCAGCAGTTTATCGTGGCAGCTTATCTACGAGCAGTACTTC.

As DNA, the CDR3 is TGTGCCAGCAGCCCCAGCCCCCTCCCTTCCCACTACGAGCAGTACTTC. Amino acid sequence: CASSPSPLPSHYEQYF. This chain links TRBV7-6 with TRBJ2-7, with unresolved D. The CDR3 sequence is 16 residues long. Germline V gene lookup returns CDR1 SGHVS and CDR2 FNYEAQ. With 5 bases removed from V and 3 bases from J, the gap between germline ends came to 20 bases.

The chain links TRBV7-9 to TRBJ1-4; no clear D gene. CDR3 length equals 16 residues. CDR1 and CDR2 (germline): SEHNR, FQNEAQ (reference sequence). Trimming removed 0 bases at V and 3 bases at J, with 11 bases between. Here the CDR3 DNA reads TGTGCCAGCAGCTTAGCGGCGGCCGGGGCTAATGAAAAACTGTTTTTT. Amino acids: CASSLAAAGANEKLFF.